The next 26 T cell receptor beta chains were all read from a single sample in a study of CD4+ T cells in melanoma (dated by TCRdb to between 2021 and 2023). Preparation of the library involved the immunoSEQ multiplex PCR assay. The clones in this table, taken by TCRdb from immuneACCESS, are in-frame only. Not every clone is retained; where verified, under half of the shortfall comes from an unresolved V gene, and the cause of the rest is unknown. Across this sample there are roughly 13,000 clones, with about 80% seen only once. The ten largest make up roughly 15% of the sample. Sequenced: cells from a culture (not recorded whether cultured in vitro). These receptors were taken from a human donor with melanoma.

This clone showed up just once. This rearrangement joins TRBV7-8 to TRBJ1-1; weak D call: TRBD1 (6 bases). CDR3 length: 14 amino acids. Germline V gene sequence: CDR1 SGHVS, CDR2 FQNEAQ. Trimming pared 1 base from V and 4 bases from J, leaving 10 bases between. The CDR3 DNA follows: TGTGCCAGCAGCTTAGAGGGGGGGCGCACTGAAGCTTTCTTT. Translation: CASSLEGGRTEAFF.

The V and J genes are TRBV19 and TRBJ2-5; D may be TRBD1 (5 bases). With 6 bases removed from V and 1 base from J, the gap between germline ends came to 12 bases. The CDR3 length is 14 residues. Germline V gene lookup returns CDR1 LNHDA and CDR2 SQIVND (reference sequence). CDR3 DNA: TGTGCCAGTAGCCAACAGGTATTCCAAGAGACCCAGTACTTC. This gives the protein CASSQQVFQETQYF.

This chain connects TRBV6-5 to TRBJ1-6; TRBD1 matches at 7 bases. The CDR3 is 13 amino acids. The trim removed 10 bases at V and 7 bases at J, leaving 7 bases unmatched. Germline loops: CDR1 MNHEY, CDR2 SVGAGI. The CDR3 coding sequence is TGTGCCACCAAGACAGGGACCAATTCACCCCTCCACTTT. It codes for CATKTGTNSPLHF.

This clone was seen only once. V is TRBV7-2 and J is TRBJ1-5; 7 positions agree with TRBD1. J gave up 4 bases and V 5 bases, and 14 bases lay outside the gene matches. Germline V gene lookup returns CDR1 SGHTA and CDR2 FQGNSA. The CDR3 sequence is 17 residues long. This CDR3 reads CASSQNNRGRGNQPQHF. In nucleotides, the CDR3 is TGTGCCAGCAGCCAAAACAACAGGGGAAGAGGGAATCAGCCCCAGCATTTT.

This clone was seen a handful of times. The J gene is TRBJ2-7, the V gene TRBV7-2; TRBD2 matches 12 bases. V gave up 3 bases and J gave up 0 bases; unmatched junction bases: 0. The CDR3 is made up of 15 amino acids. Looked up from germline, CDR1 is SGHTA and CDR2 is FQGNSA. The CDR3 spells CASSLTSGGSYEQYF. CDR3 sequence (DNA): TGTGCCAGCAGCTTGACTAGCGGGGGCTCCTACGAGCAGTACTTC.

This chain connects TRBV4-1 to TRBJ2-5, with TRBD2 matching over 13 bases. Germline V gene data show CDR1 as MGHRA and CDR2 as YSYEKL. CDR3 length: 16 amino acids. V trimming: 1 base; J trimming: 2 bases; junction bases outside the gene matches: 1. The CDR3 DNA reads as TGCGCCAGCAGCCAAGGACTAGCGGGGGGTCAAGAGACCCAGTACTTC. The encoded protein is CASSQGLAGGQETQYF.

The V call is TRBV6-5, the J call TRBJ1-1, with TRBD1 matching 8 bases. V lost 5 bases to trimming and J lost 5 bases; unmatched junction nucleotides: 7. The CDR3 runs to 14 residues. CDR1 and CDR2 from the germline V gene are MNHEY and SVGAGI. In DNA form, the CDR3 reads TGTGCCAGCAGTGCAACAGGGGGTCGGACTGAAGCTTTCTTT. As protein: CASSATGGRTEAFF.

Written as DNA, the CDR3 is TGTGCCAGCAGCATGACCGGGACATCGAACACCGGGGAGCTGTTTTTT. It codes for CASSMTGTSNTGELFF. The chain has TRBV7-3 and TRBJ2-2; possibly TRBD1 for D (6 bases). V shed 5 bases and J shed 0 bases, with 13 bases lying between them. Germline CDR1 and CDR2: SGHTA and FQGTGA. The length of the CDR3 is 16 residues. Using reference TRBV7-3 and TRBJ2-2 for the parts outside the CDR3, the full variable domain is GAGVSQTPSNKVTEKGKYVELRCDPISGHTALYWYRQSLGQGPEFLIYFQGTGAADDSGLPNDRFFAVRPEGSVSTLKIQRTERGDSAVYLCASSMTGTSNTGELFFGEGSRLTVL.

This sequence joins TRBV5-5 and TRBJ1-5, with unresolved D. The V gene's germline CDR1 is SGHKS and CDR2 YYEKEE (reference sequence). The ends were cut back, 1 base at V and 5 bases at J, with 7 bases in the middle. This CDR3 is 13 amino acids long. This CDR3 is CASSLRFDQPQHF. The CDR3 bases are TGTGCCAGCAGCTTGAGGTTTGATCAGCCCCAGCATTTT.

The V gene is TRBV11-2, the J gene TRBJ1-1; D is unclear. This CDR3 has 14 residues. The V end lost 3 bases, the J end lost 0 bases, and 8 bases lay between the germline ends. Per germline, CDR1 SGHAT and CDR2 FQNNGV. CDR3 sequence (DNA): TGTGCCAGCAGCTTTGGAAGTATGAACACTGAAGCTTTCTTT. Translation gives CASSFGSMNTEAFF.

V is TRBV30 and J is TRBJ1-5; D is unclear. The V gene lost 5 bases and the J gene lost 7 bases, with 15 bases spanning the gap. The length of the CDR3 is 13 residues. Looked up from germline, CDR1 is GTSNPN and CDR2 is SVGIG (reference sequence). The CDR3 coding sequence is TGTGCCTGGGCACCAGGATGGAGGCAGCCCCAGCATTTT. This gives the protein CAWAPGWRQPQHF.

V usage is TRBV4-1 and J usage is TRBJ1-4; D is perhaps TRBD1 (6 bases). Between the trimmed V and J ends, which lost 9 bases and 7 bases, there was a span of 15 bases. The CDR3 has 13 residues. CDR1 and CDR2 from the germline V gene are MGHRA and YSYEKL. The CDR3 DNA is TGCGCCAGTTCAGGGGTGCGGTTTGAAAAACTGTTTTTT. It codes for CASSGVRFEKLFF.

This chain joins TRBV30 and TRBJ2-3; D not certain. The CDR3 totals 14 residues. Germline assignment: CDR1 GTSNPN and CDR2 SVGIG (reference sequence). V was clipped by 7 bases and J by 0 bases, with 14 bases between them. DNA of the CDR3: TGTGCCTTCCATGGTCCCCCGAGCACAGATACGCAGTATTTT. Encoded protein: CAFHGPPSTDTQYF.

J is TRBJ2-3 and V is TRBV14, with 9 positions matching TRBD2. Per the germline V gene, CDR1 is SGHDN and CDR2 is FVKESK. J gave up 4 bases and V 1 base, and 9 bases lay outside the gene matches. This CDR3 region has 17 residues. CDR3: CASSQAQGLARADTQYF. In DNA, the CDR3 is TGTGCCAGCAGCCAAGCCCAGGGACTAGCCCGAGCAGATACGCAGTATTTT.

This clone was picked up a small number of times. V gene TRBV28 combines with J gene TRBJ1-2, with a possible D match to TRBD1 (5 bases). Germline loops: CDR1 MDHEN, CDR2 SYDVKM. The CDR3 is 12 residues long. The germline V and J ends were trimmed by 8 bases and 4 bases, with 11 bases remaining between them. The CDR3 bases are TGTGCCAGCGGGGACCGGGGCTATGGCTACACCTTC. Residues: CASGDRGYGYTF.

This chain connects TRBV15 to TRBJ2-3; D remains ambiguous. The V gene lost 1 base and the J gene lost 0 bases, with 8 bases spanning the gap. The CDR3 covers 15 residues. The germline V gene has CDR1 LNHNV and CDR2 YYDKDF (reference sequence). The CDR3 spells CATSRGTQSTDTQYF. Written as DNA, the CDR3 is TGTGCCACCAGCAGAGGTACGCAGAGCACAGATACGCAGTATTTT. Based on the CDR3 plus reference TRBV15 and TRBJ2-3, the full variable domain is DAMVIQNPRYQVTQFGKPVTLSCSQTLNHNVMYWYQQKSSQAPKLLFHYYDKDFNNEADTPDNFQSRRPNTSFCFLDIRSPGLGDTAMYLCATSRGTQSTDTQYFGPGTRLTVL.

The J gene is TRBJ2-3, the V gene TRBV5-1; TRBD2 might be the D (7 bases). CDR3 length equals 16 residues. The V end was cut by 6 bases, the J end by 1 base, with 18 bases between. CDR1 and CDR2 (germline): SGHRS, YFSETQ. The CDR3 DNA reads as TGCGCCAGCACCACGGGGGGCGCAATAGGCACAGATACGCAGTATTTT. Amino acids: CASTTGGAIGTDTQYF.

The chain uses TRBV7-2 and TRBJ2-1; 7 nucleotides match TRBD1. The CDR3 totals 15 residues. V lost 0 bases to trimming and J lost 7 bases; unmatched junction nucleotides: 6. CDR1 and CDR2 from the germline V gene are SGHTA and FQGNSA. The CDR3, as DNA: TGTGCCAGCAGCTTAGCGCGGCACAGGGGTAATGAGCAGTTCTTC. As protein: CASSLARHRGNEQFF.

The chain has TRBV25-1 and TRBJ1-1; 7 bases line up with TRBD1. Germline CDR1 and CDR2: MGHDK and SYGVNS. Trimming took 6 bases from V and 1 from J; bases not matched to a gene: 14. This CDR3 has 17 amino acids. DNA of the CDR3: TGTGCCAGCAGCGGCCTCTGGGGACAGAACGGGAACACTGAAGCTTTCTTT. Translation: CASSGLWGQNGNTEAFF.

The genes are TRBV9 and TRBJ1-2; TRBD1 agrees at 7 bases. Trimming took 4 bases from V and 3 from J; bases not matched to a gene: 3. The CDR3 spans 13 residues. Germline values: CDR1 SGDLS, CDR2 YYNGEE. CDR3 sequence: CASSPDRDYGYTF. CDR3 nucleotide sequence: TGTGCCAGCAGCCCTGACAGGGACTATGGCTACACCTTC.

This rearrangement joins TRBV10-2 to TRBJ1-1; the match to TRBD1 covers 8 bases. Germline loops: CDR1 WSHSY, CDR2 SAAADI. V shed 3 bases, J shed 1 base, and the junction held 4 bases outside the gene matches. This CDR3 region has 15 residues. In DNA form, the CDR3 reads TGCGCCAGCAGTGACCCCGGACAGGGGAACACTGAAGCTTTCTTT. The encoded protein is CASSDPGQGNTEAFF.

The CDR3 nucleotides read TGTGCCAGTAGTAGGAGGGGGGAAGGGATCTATGGCTACACCTTC. Protein: CASSRRGEGIYGYTF. The J gene is TRBJ1-2, the V gene TRBV19, with D possibly being TRBD1 (6 bases). The CDR3 has 15 amino acids. The germline CDR1 and CDR2 sequences are LNHDA and SQIVND (reference sequence). V was cut by 4 bases and J by 4 bases, with 16 bases left in between.

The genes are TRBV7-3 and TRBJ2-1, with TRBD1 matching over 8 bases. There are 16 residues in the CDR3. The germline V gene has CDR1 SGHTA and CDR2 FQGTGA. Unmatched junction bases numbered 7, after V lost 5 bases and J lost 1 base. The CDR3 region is CASSAQTGGSYNEQFF. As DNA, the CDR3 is TGTGCCAGCAGCGCACAAACAGGGGGTTCCTACAATGAGCAGTTCTTC.

CDR3 DNA sequence: TGTGCCAGTAGTATCCGGGGTAACGATCAGCCCCAGCATTTT. This gives the protein CASSIRGNDQPQHF. This sequence joins TRBV19 and TRBJ1-5; D gene unclear. In germline, CDR1 is LNHDA, CDR2 SQIVND (reference sequence). Between the trimmed V and J ends, which lost 3 bases and 5 bases, there was a span of 11 bases. The CDR3 extends over 14 amino acids.

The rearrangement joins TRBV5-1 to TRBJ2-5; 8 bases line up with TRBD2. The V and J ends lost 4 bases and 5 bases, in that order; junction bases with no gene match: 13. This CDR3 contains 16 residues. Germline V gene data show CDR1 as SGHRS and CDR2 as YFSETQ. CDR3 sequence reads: CASSENAAGGPETQYF. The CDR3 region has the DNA TGCGCCAGCAGCGAGAATGCGGCGGGGGGCCCGGAGACCCAGTACTTC.

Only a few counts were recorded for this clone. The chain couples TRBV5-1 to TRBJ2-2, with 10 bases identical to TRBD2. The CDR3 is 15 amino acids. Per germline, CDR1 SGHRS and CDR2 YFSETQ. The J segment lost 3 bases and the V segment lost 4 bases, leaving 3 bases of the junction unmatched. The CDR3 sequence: CASSTGLADTGELFF. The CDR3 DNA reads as TGCGCCAGCAGCACCGGACTAGCGGACACCGGGGAGCTGTTTTTT. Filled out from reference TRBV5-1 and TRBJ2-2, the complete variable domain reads KAGVTQTPRYLIKTRGQQVTLSCSPISGHRSVSWYQQTPGQGLQFLFEYFSETQRNKGNFPGRFSGRQFSNSRSEMNVSTLELGDSALYLCASSTGLADTGELFFGEGSRLTVL.